These T cell receptor beta chains were read from a single sample in a study of cytomegalovirus exposure and HLA in healthy donors. TCRdb keeps only in-frame clones here, not all; method: immunoSEQ multiplex PCR. The data contain 80,000 or so clones, around 84% of them seen just once; the ten biggest clones take up 3.5% to 5.5%. The sample was PBMCs. The receptors come from a man aged 35 to 55 in good health and CMV-seronegative. CDR3s leave out the opening cysteine and the closing phenylalanine or tryptophan. Fields, in order: clone size, V gene, J gene, CDR3 protein. The size entry is marked missing in some rows and otherwise reads once, few, many or a size class.

size: -
V: TRBV29-1
J: TRBJ2-1
CDR3: SVEDKAGAGYNEQF

size: -
V: TRBV30
J: TRBJ2-7
CDR3: AWTRLRYEQY

size: -
V: TRBV6-5
J: TRBJ1-2
CDR3: ASSYSGQGSYGYT

size: -
V: TRBV30
J: TRBJ2-1
CDR3: AWSVAGGRDQF

size: -
V: TRBV4-2
J: TRBJ2-1
CDR3: ASSQGGTAVSYNEQF

size: -
V: TRBV6-5
J: TRBJ2-7
CDR3: ASTAGSYEQY

size: -
V: TRBV10-1
J: -
CDR3: ASSELGTSGFEQY

size: -
V: TRBV30
J: TRBJ2-3
CDR3: AWAGTSGVGADTQY

size: -
V: TRBV28
J: TRBJ2-1
CDR3: ASSSGGLAGGGEQF

size: -
V: TRBV6-5
J: TRBJ2-2
CDR3: ASTEQGRAGELF

size: -
V: TRBV5-1
J: TRBJ2-7
CDR3: ASSLEPGGLYEQY

size: once
V: TRBV2
J: TRBJ2-5
CDR3: ASSWTGGEETQY

size: -
V: TRBV10-3
J: TRBJ1-2
CDR3: AISESRQGYT

size: -
V: TRBV6-1
J: TRBJ2-1
CDR3: ASSERSGSEYLFNEQF

size: -
V: TRBV14
J: TRBJ2-7
CDR3: ASSQDMGAGEQY

size: -
V: TRBV10-3
J: TRBJ2-2
CDR3: AIRFGAGVTGELF

size: -
V: TRBV7-2
J: TRBJ2-5
CDR3: ASTSGGTQY

size: -
V: TRBV7-8
J: TRBJ2-7
CDR3: ASSLVFEGYYEQY

size: -
V: TRBV19
J: TRBJ1-1
CDR3: ASSRQAFAEAF

size: -
V: TRBV7-9
J: TRBJ2-7
CDR3: ASSPQAYEQY

size: -
V: TRBV30
J: TRBJ2-2
CDR3: QGLLNTGELF

size: -
V: TRBV4-3
J: TRBJ2-7
CDR3: ASSQGIKWREGPSYEQY

size: -
V: TRBV4-2
J: TRBJ2-1
CDR3: ASSDDNLPPNEQF

size: -
V: TRBV18
J: TRBJ1-3
CDR3: ASSEGQGVGNTIY

size: -
V: TRBV28
J: TRBJ2-2
CDR3: ASSGDRNTGELF

size: once
V: TRBV19
J: TRBJ1-5
CDR3: ASSLTGANQPQH

size: once
V: TRBV5-6
J: TRBJ1-3
CDR3: ASSRSGAGNTIY

size: -
V: TRBV6-1
J: TRBJ1-1
CDR3: ASTPSGTNTEAF

size: once
V: TRBV7-2
J: TRBJ1-4
CDR3: ASSLRGGPEKLF

size: few
V: TRBV6-5
J: TRBJ2-7
CDR3: ASSPGTGETYEQY

size: few
V: TRBV9
J: TRBJ2-5
CDR3: ASSANKPGQGLETQY

size: -
V: TRBV27
J: TRBJ2-2
CDR3: ASSLLAGEGNTGALF

size: few
V: TRBV21-1
J: TRBJ1-3
CDR3: ASSKVKGRASGNTIY

size: once
V: TRBV29-1
J: TRBJ1-1
CDR3: SVATFGQGWSEAF

size: -
V: TRBV15
J: TRBJ2-7
CDR3: ATRGPGTGVVREQY

size: -
V: TRBV28
J: TRBJ2-1
CDR3: ASNSGVNEQF

size: -
V: TRBV5-4
J: TRBJ1-2
CDR3: ASSLQVGGYT

size: once
V: TRBV7-9
J: TRBJ2-7
CDR3: ASSLVSTGGSYEQY

size: -
V: TRBV7-6
J: TRBJ2-2
CDR3: ASTLNGGTTGELF

size: -
V: TRBV6-1
J: TRBJ2-2
CDR3: ASLPGDTGELF

size: few
V: TRBV5-1
J: TRBJ1-5
CDR3: ASSLDRGRNQPQH

size: -
V: TRBV5-6
J: TRBJ1-1
CDR3: ASSFSEAEAF

size: -
V: TRBV7-3
J: TRBJ2-1
CDR3: ASSPGLARNEQF

size: -
V: TRBV7-9
J: TRBJ2-1
CDR3: ASSSPKVQAHYNEQF

size: few
V: TRBV27
J: TRBJ2-7
CDR3: ASSLRTTSGRHEQY

size: once
V: TRBV28
J: TRBJ2-7
CDR3: ASSEQGRATYEQY

size: -
V: TRBV6-6
J: TRBJ2-7
CDR3: ASSPRGRESSYEQY

size: -
V: TRBV4-3
J: TRBJ2-2
CDR3: ASSQDLTSGTYTGELF

size: few
V: TRBV7-2
J: TRBJ2-5
CDR3: ASSPGRKETQY

size: few
V: TRBV27
J: TRBJ2-7
CDR3: ASSFRQGSREQY

size: -
V: TRBV2
J: TRBJ1-1
CDR3: ADNRGEAF

size: -
V: TRBV18
J: TRBJ2-7
CDR3: ASSPPLGVHEQY

size: -
V: TRBV19
J: TRBJ1-2
CDR3: ASSLDRGYGYT

size: -
V: TRBV5-8
J: TRBJ2-2
CDR3: ASSLALAVGTGELF

size: -
V: TRBV9
J: TRBJ1-1
CDR3: ASSASGTALTEAF

size: -
V: TRBV4-1
J: TRBJ2-1
CDR3: ASSQDQELAPYNEQF

size: -
V: TRBV5-1
J: TRBJ1-6
CDR3: ASSWDSRSPLH